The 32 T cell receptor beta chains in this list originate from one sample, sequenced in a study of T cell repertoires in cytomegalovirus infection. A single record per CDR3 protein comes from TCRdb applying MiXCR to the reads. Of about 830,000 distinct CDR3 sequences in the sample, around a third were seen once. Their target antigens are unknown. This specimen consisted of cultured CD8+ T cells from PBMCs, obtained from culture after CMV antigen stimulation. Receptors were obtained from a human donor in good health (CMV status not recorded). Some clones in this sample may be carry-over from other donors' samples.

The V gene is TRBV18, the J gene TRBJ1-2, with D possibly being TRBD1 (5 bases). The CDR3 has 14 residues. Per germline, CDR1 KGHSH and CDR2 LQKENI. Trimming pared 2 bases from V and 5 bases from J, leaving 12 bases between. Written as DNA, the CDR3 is TGTGCCAGCTCACCATCTGGGGCTAGTTATGGCTACACCTTC. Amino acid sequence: CASSPSGASYGYTF. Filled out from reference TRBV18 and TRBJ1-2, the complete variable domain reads NAGVMQNPRHLVRRRGQEARLRCSPMKGHSHVYWYRQLPEEGLKFMVYLQKENIIDESGMPKERFSAEFPKEGPSILRIQQVVRGDSAAYFCASSPSGASYGYTFGSGTRLTVV.

This CDR3 reads CASSLGPGASNEQFF. CDR3 DNA: TGTGCCAGCAGCCTCGGGCCAGGGGCGAGCAATGAGCAGTTCTTC. This chain connects TRBV6-8 to TRBJ2-1; D might be TRBD1 (6 bases). V was trimmed by 6 bases and J by 6 bases, leaving 18 bases between them. Germline CDR1 is MNHGY and CDR2 is SAAAGT. There are 15 residues in the CDR3.

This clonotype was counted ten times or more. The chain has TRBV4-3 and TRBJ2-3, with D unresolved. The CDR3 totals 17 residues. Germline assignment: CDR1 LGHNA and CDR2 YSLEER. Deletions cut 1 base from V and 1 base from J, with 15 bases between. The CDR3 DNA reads TGCGCCAGCAGCCAAGGGAACGGGCACGAGGGCACAGATACGCAGTATTTT. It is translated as CASSQGNGHEGTDTQYF.

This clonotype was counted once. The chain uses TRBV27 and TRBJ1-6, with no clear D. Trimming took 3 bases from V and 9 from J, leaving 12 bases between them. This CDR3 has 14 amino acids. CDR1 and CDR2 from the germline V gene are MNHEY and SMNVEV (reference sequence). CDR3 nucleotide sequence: TGTGCCAGCAGTTTCGGCGGGCGGCGTTCACCCCTCCACTTT. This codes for CASSFGGRRSPLHF.

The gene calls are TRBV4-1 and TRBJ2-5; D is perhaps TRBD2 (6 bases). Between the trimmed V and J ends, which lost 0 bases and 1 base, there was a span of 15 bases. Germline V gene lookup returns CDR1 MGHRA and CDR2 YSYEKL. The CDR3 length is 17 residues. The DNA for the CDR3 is TGCGCCAGCAGCCAAGAAGTCGGCGGGGACGTCCAAGAGACCCAGTACTTC. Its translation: CASSQEVGGDVQETQYF.

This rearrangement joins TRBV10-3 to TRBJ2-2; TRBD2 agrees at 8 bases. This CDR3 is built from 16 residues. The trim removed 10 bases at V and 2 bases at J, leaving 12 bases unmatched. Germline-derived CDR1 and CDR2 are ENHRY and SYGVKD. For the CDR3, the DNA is TGTGCCACCGAAAAAACTAGCGGACAAAACACCGGGGAGCTGTTTTTT. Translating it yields CATEKTSGQNTGELFF.

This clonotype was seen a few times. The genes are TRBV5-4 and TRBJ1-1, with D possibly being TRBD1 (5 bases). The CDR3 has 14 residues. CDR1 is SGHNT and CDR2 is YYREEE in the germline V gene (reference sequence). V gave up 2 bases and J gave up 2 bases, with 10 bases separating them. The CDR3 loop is CASSFTRGNTEAFF. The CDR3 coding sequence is TGTGCCAGCAGCTTTACGAGGGGAAACACTGAAGCTTTCTTT.

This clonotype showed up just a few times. The CDR3 coding sequence is TGCAGTGCTAGGCACATTCACACCGGGGAGCTGTTTTTT. Translation: CSARHIHTGELFF. The rearrangement joins TRBV20-1 to TRBJ2-2; D unclear. Trimming took off 3 bases at V and 3 bases at J, with 8 bases between the two ends. The CDR3 covers 13 residues. Germline lookup yields CDR1 DFQATT and CDR2 SNEGSKA (reference sequence).

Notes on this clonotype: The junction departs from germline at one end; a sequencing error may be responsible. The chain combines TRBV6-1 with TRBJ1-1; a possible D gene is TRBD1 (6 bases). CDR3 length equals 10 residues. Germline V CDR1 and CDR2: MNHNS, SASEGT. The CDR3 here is CASSEARGDF. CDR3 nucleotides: TGTGCCAGCAGTGAAGCGAGGGGGGACTTT.

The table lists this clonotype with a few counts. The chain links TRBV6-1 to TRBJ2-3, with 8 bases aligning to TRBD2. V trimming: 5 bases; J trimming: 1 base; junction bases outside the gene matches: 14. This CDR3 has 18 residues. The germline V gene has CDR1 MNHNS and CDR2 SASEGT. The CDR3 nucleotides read TGTGCCAGCAGTCCTCACACCTCTAGCGGGTGGGGCACAGATACGCAGTATTTT. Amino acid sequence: CASSPHTSSGWGTDTQYF.

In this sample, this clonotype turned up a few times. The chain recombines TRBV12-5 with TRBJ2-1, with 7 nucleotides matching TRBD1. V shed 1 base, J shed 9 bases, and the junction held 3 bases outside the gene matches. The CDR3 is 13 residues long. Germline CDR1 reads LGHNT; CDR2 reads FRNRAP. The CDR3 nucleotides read TGTGCTAGTGGTTTGGGAGGGGGCGGTGAGCAGTTCTTC. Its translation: CASGLGGGGEQFF.

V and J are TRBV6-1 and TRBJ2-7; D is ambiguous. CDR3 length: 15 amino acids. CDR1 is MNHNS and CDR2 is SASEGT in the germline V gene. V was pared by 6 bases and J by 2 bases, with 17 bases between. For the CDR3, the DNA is TGTGCCAGCAGGCTTGACTCCCAGTACCCCTACGAGCAGTACTTC. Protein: CASRLDSQYPYEQYF.

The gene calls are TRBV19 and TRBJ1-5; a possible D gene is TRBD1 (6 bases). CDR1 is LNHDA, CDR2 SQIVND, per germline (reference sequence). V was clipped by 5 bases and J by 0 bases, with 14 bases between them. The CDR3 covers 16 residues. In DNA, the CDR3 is TGTGCCAGTAGTCGGACAGCGGGACCTAGCAATCAGCCCCAGCATTTT. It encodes CASSRTAGPSNQPQHF.

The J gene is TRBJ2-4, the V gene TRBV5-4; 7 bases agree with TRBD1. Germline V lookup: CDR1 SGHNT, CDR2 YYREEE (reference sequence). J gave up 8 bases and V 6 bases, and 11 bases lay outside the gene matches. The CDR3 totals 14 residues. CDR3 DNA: TGTGCCAGCACCCATGGGACAGAGTTGGACATTCAGTACTTC. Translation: CASTHGTELDIQYF.

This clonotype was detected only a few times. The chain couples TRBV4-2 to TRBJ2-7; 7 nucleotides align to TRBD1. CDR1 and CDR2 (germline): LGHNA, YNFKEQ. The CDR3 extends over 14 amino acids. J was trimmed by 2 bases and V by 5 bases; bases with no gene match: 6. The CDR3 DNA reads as TGTGCCAGCAGCGGGACAGCGAATCCCTACGAGCAGTACTTC. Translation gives CASSGTANPYEQYF.

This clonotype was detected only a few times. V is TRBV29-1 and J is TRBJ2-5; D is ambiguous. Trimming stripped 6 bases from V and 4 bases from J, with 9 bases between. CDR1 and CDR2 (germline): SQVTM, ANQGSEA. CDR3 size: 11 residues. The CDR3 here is CSVTGRETQYF. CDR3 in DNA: TGCAGCGTCACGGGCCGAGAGACCCAGTACTTC.

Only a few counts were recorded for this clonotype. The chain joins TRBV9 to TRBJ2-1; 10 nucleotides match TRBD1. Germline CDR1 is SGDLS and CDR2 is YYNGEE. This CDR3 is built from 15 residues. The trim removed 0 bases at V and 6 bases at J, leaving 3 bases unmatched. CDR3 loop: CASSVGGTGVNEQFF. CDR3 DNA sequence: TGTGCCAGCAGCGTAGGGGGGACAGGGGTCAATGAGCAGTTCTTC.

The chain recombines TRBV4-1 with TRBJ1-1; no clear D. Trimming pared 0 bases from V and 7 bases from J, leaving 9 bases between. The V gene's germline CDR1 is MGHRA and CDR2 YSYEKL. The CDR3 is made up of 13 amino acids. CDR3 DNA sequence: TGCGCCAGCAGCCAAGATCTGCAGGTTGAAGCTTTCTTT. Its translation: CASSQDLQVEAFF.

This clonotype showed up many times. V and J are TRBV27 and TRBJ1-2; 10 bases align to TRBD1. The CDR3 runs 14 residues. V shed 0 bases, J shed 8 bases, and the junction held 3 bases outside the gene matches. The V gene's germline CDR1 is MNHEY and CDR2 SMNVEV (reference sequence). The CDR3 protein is CASSLSGQGGGYTF. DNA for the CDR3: TGTGCCAGCAGTTTATCCGGACAGGGGGGCGGCTACACCTTC.

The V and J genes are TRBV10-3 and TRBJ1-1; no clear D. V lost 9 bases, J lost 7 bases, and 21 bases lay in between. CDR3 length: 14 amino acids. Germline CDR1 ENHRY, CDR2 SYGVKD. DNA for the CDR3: TGTGCCATGATTAGTAGACTGGGCCTCGGTGAAGCTTTCTTT. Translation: CAMISRLGLGEAFF.

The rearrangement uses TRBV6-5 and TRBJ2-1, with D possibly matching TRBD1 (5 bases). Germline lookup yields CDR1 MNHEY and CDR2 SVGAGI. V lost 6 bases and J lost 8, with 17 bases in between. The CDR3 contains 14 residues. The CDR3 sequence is CASRPDIGWDEQFF. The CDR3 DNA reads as TGTGCCAGCAGGCCGGACATAGGATGGGATGAGCAGTTCTTC.

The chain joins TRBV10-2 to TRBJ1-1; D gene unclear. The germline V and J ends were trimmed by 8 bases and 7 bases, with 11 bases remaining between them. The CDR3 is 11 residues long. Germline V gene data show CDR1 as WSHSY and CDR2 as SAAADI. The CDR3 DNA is TGCGCCAGCCAGGCGGGTAGTGAAGCTTTCTTT. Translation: CASQAGSEAFF.

CDR3 in DNA: TGTGCCATCAGTGAGTCTGGGGTCCCTGGTTATGAAGATCCCAAAAACATTCAGTACTTC. Protein sequence: CAISESGVPGYEDPKNIQYF. The chain couples TRBV10-3 to TRBJ2-4; no reliable D call. V lost 0 bases and J 2 bases, leaving 23 bases between the germline ends. The V gene's germline CDR1 is ENHRY and CDR2 SYGVKD. This CDR3 comprises 20 residues.

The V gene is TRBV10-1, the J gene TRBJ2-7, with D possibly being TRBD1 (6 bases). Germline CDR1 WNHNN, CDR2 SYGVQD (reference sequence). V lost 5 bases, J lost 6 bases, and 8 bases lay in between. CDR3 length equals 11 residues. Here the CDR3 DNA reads TGCGCCAGCAGTAAGGACAGCGAGCAGTACGTC. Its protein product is CASSKDSEQYV.

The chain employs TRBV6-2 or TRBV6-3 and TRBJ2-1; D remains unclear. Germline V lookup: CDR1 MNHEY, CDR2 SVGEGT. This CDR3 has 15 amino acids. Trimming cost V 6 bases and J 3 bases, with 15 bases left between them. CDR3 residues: CASREAQGNYNEQFF. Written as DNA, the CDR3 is TGTGCCAGCAGGGAAGCTCAAGGAAACTACAATGAGCAGTTCTTC.

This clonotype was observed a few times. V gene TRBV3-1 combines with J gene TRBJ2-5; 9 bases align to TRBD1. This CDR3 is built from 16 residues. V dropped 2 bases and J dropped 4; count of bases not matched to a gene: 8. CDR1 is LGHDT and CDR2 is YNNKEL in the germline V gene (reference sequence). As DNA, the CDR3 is TGTGCCAGCAGCCAACCCATGGGACAGGGCGCAGAGACCCAGTACTTC. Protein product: CASSQPMGQGAETQYF.

The CDR3 loop is CASSPPGGQDSYEQYV. CDR3 sequence (DNA): TGTGCCAGCAGCCCACCTGGAGGACAGGACTCCTACGAGCAGTACGTC. V and J are TRBV7-4 and TRBJ2-7; TRBD1 agrees at 7 bases. Germline-derived CDR1 and CDR2 are SGHVT and SQSDAQ. The trim removed 5 bases at V and 0 bases at J, leaving 10 bases unmatched. CDR3 length equals 16 residues.

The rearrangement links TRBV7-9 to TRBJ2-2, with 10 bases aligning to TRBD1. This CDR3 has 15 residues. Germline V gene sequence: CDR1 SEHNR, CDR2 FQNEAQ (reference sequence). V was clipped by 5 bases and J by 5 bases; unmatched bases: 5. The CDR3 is CASSQGQGRTGELFF. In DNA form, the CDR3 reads TGTGCCAGCAGCCAGGGACAGGGGAGAACCGGGGAGCTGTTTTTT.

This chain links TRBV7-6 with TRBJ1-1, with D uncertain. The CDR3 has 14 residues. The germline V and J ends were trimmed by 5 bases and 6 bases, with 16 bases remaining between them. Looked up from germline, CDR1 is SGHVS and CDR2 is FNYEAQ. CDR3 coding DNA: TGTGCCAGCAGCCCAAGGACCCAGGACTCTGAAGCTTTCTTT. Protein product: CASSPRTQDSEAFF. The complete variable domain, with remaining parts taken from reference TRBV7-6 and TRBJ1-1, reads GAGVSQSPRYKVTKRGQDVALRCDPISGHVSLYWYRQALGQGPEFLTYFNYEAQQDKSGLPNDRFSAERPEGSISTLTIQRTEQRDSAMYRCASSPRTQDSEAFFGQGTRLTVV.

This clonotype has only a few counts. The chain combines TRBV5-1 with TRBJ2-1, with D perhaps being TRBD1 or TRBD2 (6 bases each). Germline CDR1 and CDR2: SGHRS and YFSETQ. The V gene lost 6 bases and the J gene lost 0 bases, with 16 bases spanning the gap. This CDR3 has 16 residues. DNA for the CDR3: TGCGCCAGCATCGGGCCCGGGGGCGGCTCCTACAATGAGCAGTTCTTC. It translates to CASIGPGGGSYNEQFF.

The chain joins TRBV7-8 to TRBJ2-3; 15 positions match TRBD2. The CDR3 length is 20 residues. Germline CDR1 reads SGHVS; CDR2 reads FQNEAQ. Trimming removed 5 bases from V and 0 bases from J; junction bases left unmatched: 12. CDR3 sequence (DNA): TGTGCCAGCAGCGGCCTGGGGGGCGGACTAGCGGGGGGGAGCACAGATACGCAGTATTTT. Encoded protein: CASSGLGGGLAGGSTDTQYF.

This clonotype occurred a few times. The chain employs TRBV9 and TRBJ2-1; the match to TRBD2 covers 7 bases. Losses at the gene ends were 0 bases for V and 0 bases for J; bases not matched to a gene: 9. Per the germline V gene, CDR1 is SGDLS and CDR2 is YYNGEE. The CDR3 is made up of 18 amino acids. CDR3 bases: TGTGCCAGCAGCGTAGATTTTCTGCGGGGGAGCTCCTACAATGAGCAGTTCTTC. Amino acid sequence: CASSVDFLRGSSYNEQFF.